The T cell receptor (beta chain) under discussion was sequenced for a study of regulatory T cells in long-lasting Graves disease. Trimming stripped 5 bases from V and 2 bases from J, with 20 bases between. Germline CDR1 GTSNPN, CDR2 SVGIG (reference sequence). The length of the CDR3 is 16 residues. As for time point: persistent/refractory GD, antithyroid drugs over 5 years with positive TRAb. There was RNA extracted from PBMCs, and the TCR library was made from it. The source of the patients was an endocrinology department in Xi'an, China. iRepertoire HTBI primers and Arm-PCR of CDR3 regions built TCR beta libraries. TCRdb processed the multiplex PCR reads anew with MiXCR; each CDR3 protein has one entry. The top ten clones hold around 50% of a sample with some 300,000 distinct CDR3 sequences, around 23% of them seen once.

The V gene is TRBV30, the J gene TRBJ2-3; perhaps TRBD1 as D (6 bases). The sequencing here drew on peripheral blood mononuclear cells (PBMCs), taken when the disease was refractory, from a patient treated with antithyroid drugs. The TCR comes from a female donor with Graves disease. The CDR3 loop is CAWGEGRQANTDTQYF. The CDR3 DNA follows: TGTGCCTGGGGGGAAGGGCGACAGGCGAACACAGATACGCAGTATTTT.